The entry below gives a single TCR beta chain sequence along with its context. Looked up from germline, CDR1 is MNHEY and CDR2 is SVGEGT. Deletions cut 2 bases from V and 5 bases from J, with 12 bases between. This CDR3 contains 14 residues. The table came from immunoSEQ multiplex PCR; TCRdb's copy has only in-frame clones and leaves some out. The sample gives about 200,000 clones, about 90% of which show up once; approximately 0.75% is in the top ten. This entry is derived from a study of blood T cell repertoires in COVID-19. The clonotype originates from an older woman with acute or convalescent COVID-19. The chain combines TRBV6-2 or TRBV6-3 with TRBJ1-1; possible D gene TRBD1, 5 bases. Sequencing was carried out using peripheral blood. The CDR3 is CASSYGQGQTEAFF. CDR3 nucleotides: TGTGCCAGCAGTTACGGGCAGGGTCAGACTGAAGCTTTCTTT.